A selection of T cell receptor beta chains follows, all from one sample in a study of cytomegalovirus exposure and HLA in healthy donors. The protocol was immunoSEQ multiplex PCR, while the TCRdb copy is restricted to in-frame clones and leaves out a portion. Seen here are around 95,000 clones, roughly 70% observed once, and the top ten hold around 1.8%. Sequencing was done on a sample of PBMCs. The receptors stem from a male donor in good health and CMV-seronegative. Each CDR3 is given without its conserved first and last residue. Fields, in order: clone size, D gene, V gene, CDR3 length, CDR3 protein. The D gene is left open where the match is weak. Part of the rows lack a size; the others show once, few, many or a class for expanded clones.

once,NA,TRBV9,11,ASSVNINYGYT
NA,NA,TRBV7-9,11,ASSLVERKTQY
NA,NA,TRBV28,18,ASSLSGTGRDSGRGNEQF
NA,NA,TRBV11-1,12,ASSLEAGFYGYT
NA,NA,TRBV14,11,ASRQTGLDTQY
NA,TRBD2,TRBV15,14,ATSWGLAGGYNEQF
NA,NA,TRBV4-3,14,ASSQGPAGANYGYT
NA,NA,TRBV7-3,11,ASSGGTGKTQY
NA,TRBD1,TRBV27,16,ASSGHGTGISGANVLT
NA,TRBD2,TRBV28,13,ASRLAGTSSYEQY
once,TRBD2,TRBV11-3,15,ASSKRGLAGSTDTQY
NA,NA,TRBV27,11,ASSLTTSYEQY
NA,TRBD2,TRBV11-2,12,ASSWTSGRYEQY
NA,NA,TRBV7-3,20,ASSLTRGRRTEKIIPNNEQF